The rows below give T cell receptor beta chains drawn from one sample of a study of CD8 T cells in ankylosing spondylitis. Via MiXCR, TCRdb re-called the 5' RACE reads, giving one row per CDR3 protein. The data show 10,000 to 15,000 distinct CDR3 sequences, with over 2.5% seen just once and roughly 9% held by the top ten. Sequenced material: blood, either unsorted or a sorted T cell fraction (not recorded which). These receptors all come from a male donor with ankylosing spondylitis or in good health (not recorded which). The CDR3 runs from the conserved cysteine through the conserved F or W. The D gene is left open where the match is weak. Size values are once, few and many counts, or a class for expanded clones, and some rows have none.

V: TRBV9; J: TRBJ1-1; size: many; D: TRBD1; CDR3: CASSLQGGEAFF; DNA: TGTGCCAGCAGCTTACAGGGGGGCGAAGCTTTCTTT
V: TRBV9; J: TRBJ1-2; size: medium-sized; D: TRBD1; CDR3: CASSPHSQGDYGYTF; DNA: TGTGCCAGCAGCCCCCACTCCCAGGGGGACTATGGCTACACCTTC
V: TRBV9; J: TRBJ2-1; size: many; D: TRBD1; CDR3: CASSISGTGSYNEQFF; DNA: TGTGCCAGCAGCATTTCTGGGACAGGGTCCTACAATGAGCAGTTCTTC
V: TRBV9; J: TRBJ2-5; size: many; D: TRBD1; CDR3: CASSPHWGQPVQTQYF; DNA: TGTGCCAGCAGCCCCCATTGGGGACAGCCCGTACAGACCCAGTACTTC
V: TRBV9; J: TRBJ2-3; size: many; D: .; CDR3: CASSFTLGDTQYF; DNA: TGTGCCAGCAGCTTCACGTTGGGAGATACGCAGTATTTT
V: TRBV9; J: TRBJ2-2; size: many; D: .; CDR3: CASSVGVSRGGELFF; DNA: TGTGCCAGCAGCGTAGGCGTGAGTAGGGGCGGGGAGCTGTTTTTT
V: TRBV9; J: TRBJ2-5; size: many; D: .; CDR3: CASSVATRGAGQETQYF; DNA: TGTGCCAGCAGCGTTGCGACCCGGGGGGCGGGCCAAGAGACCCAGTACTTC
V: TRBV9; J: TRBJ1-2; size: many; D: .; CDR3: CASSVEGVLGGYTF; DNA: TGTGCCAGCAGCGTAGAAGGGGTTCTTGGAGGCTACACCTTC
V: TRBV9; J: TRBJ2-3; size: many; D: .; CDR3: CASSVNGRDTQYF; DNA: TGTGCCAGCAGCGTAAATGGAAGAGATACGCAGTATTTT
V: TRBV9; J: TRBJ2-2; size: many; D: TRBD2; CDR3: CASSRGRLKDGELFF; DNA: TGTGCCAGCAGCCGCGGGAGGTTGAAGGACGGGGAGCTGTTTTTT
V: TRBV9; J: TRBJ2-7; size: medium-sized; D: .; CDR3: CASSVEGPKGEQYF; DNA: TGTGCCAGCAGCGTAGAGGGACCCAAAGGCGAGCAGTACTTC
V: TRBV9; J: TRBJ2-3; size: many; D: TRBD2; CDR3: CASSLLAGVGSAQYF; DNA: TGTGCCAGCAGCTTACTAGCGGGGGTGGGAAGCGCGCAGTATTTT
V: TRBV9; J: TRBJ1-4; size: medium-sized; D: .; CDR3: CASSVVVPPGELFF; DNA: TGTGCCAGCAGCGTAGTGGTCCCCCCGGGGGAACTGTTTTTT
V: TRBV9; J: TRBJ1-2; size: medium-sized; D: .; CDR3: CASSVNPANYGYTF; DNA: TGTGCCAGCAGCGTAAACCCTGCTAACTATGGCTACACCTTC
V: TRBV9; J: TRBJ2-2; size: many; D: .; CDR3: CASSVGGGGVNGELFF; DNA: TGTGCCAGCAGCGTAGGAGGTGGAGGAGTAAATGGGGAGCTGTTTTTT
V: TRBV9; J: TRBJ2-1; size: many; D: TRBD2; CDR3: CASSVDSGGVGEQFF; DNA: TGTGCCAGCAGCGTAGACAGCGGGGGGGTTGGTGAGCAGTTCTTC
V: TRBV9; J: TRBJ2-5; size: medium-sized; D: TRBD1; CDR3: CASSVGTGSYQETQYF; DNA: TGTGCCAGCAGCGTGGGGACAGGGTCGTACCAAGAGACCCAGTACTTC
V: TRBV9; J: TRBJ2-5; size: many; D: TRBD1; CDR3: CASSYRQGVEETQYF; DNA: TGTGCCAGCAGCTACCGACAGGGGGTTGAAGAGACCCAGTACTTC
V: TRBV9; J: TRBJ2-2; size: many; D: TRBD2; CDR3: CASSVLTSGGAGELFF; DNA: TGTGCCAGCAGCGTACTTACTAGCGGGGGGGCCGGGGAGCTGTTTTTT
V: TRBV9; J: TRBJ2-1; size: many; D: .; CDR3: CASSVVGSGNYNEQFF; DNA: TGTGCCAGCAGCGTAGTGGGTAGCGGAAACTACAATGAGCAGTTCTTC
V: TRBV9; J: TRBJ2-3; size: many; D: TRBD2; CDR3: CASSAAAGVSTDTQYF; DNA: TGTGCCAGCAGCGCCGCAGCGGGGGTTAGCACAGATACGCAGTATTTT
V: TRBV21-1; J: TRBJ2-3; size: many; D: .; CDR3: CASSSPYRVRTGGEDTQYF; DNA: TGTGCCAGCAGCTCCCCCTATAGGGTCAGGACAGGGGGCGAGGATACGCAGTATTTT
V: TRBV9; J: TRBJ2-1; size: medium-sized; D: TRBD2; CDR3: CASSVAPSGGYNEQFF; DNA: TGTGCCAGCAGCGTAGCTCCTAGCGGGGGGTACAATGAGCAGTTCTTC
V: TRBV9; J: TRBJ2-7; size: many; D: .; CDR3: CASSARDTYSYEQYF; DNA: TGTGCCAGCAGCGCGCGGGACACCTATTCCTACGAGCAGTACTTC
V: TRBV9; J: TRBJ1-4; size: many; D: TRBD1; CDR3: CASSVTGMGEKLFF; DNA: TGTGCCAGCAGCGTGACAGGGATGGGTGAAAAACTGTTTTTT
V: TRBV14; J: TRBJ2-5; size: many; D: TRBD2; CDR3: CASSRGIAGGQETQYF; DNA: TGTGCCAGCAGCCGAGGGATAGCGGGGGGGCAAGAGACCCAGTACTTC
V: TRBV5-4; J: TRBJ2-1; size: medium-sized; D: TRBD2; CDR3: CASSSGLAGVGSSYNEQFF; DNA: TGTGCCAGCAGCAGCGGACTAGCGGGAGTCGGGAGCTCCTACAATGAGCAGTTCTTC
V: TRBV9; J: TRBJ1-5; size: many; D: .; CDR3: CASSVGGGRQPQHF; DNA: TGTGCCAGCAGCGTAGGAGGGGGGCGACAGCCCCAGCATTTT
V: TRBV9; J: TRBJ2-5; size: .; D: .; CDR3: CASSVVSSFKETEYF; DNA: TGTGCCAGCAGCGTAGTCTCCAGCTTCAAAGAGACTGAGTACTTC
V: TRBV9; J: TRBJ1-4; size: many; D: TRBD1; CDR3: CASSSGQGPNEKLFF; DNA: TGTGCCAGCAGCTCCGGACAGGGGCCGAATGAAAAACTGTTTTTT
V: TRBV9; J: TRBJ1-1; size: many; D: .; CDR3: CASGAATTEAFF; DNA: TGTGCCAGCGGGGCAGCGACCACTGAAGCTTTCTTT
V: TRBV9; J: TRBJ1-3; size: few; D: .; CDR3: CASRTTGANTIYF; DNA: TGTGCCAGCAGAACGACAGGAGCAAACACCATATATTTT
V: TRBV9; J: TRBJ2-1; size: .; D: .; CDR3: CASSVDPTSSAEQFF; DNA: TGTGCCAGCAGCGTAGACCCGACTAGTTCCGCTGAGCAGTTCTTC
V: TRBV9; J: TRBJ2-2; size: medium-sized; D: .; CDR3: CASSVGTGELFF; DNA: TGTGCCAGCAGCGTCGGCACCGGGGAGCTGTTTTTT
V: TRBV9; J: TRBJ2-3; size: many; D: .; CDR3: CASSVGSTDTQYF; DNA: TGTGCCAGCAGCGTAGGAAGCACAGATACGCAGTATTTT
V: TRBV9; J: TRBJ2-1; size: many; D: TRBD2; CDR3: CASSGAGDNEQFF; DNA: TGTGCCAGCAGCGGAGCGGGAGACAATGAGCAGTTCTTC
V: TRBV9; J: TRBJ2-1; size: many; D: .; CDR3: CASSVEGRGPSYNEQFF; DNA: TGTGCCAGCAGCGTAGAGGGGCGGGGTCCCTCCTACAATGAGCAGTTCTTC
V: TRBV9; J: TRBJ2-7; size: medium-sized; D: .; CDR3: CASSVASGSTYEQYF; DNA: TGTGCCAGCAGCGTAGCTTCCGGGAGCACCTACGAGCAGTACTTC
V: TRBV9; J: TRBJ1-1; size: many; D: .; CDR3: CASSEVLGGGTEAFF; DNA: TGTGCCAGCAGCGAAGTGCTAGGGGGTGGCACTGAAGCTTTCTTT
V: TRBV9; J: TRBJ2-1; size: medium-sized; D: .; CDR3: CASSVGGGPVYNEQFF; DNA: TGTGCCAGCAGCGTAGGAGGCGGACCAGTCTACAATGAGCAGTTCTTC
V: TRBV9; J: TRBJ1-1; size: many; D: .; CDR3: CASSGTPGRTAFF; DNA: TGTGCCAGCAGCGGGACCCCAGGGAGAACGGCTTTCTTT
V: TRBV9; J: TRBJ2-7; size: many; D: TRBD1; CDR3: CASSVEGTGRTYEQYF; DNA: TGTGCCAGCAGCGTAGAAGGGACAGGTCGGACCTACGAGCAGTACTTC
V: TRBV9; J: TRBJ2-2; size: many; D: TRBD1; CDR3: CASRTGATGELFF; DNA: TGTGCCAGCAGGACAGGGGCCACCGGGGAGCTGTTTTTT
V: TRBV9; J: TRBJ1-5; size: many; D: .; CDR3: CASSQGGGPGQLQHF; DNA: TGTGCCAGCAGCCAAGGAGGTGGGCCAGGCCAGCTCCAGCATTTT
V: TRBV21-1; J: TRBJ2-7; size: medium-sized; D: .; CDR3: CASSKVSPTHFGAYEQYF; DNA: TGTGCCAGCAGCAAAGTAAGTCCTACGCATTTCGGGGCTTACGAGCAGTACTTC